This T cell receptor beta chain was documented in a study of T-cell reconstitution after alpha-beta-depleted transplantation in children. This clonotype was seen many times. Preparation of the TCRbeta library used unique molecular identifiers. TCRdb re-derived calls from the PCR reads in MiXCR, one entry per CDR3 protein. Counted here are 240,000 or so distinct CDR3 sequences, 9.5% to 15% occurring once; the ten biggest clones make up approximately 2.9%. V lost 3 bases and J 3 bases, leaving 9 bases between the germline ends. CDR1 and CDR2 (germline): SGHRS, YFSETQ. The CDR3 covers 14 residues. The sequenced sample was PBMCs from the stem cell graft donor, obtained from the stem cell graft. This chain links TRBV5-1 with TRBJ2-2; D is perhaps TRBD2 (5 bases). The clonotype originates from a human donor who donated a stem cell graft to a child with acute lymphoblastic leukemia. CDR3 bases: TGCGCCAGCAGCTCGCGGACTGACACCGGGGAGCTGTTTTTT. It codes for CASSSRTDTGELFF.